This T cell receptor (beta chain) was retrieved from a study of Graves' ophthalmopathy and Graves' hyperthyroidism. Study-level results: Detection in blood was also observed for most expanded thyroid clonotypes above 0.001 frequency.

Using RNA transcripts, the TCR beta CDR3 regions were amplified. HTBI-primed first-round RT-PCR preceded second-round multiplex PCR. TCRdb re-analysed the multiplex PCR reads in MiXCR, keeping a single row per CDR3 protein. This sample has about 660,000 distinct CDR3 sequences, with over 40% found just once. Details on this clonotype: Its antigen remains unknown.

This CDR3 region has 14 residues. The germline CDR1 and CDR2 sequences are SNHLY and FYNNEI. V lost 4 bases and J 6 bases, leaving 16 bases between the germline ends. V gene TRBV2 combines with J gene TRBJ2-7, with D possibly TRBD1 on 6 matching bases. Sequenced input: peripheral blood. The TCR originated in an adult man with Graves' ophthalmopathy. This CDR3 is CASSGSQGLGEQYF. The CDR3, as DNA: TGTGCCAGCAGTGGTTCTCAGGGGCTGGGCGAGCAGTACTTC.